The entry below describes one T cell receptor (beta chain). Its target is not known. This sample is drawn from a study of cytomegalovirus exposure and HLA in healthy donors. It was with 60 Vbeta and 13 Jbeta primers that the PCR ran. Method: immunoSEQ multiplex PCR; TCRdb's copy keeps in-frame clones and lacks some. The sample lists around 160,000 clones, under 85% occurring once. Study-level results: The study had only CMV serostatus as immune exposure information. 164 TCR beta chains were listed as cytomegalovirus-associated.

CDR3 length equals 14 residues. The V and J ends lost 6 bases and 8 bases respectively, with 17 bases between them. Germline CDR1 SEHNR, CDR2 FQNEAQ (reference sequence). Sequencing was done on a sample of PBMCs. The clonotype was recovered from a man in his fifties in good health and CMV-seropositive. The rearrangement joins TRBV7-9 to TRBJ2-1; tentative D call: TRBD2 (6 bases). As DNA, the CDR3 is TGTGCCAGCAGGCGCCCTCGCGGGGCGGATGAGCAGTTCTTC. Protein product: CASRRPRGADEQFF. Drawing the rest from reference TRBV7-9 and TRBJ2-1, the complete variable domain is DTGVSQNPRHKITKRGQNVTFRCDPISEHNRLYWYRQTLGQGPEFLTYFQNEAQLEKSRLLSDRFSAERPKGSFSTLEIQRTEQGDSAMYLCASRRPRGADEQFFGPGTRLTVL.